This T cell receptor beta chain was obtained from a study of shared clonotypes between healthy human individuals. Germline CDR1 is WNHNN and CDR2 is SYGVQD (reference sequence). V dropped 0 bases and J dropped 10; count of bases not matched to a gene: 10. The CDR3 is 17 amino acids. CD4+ cells were split into CD45RA+ naive and CD45RA-negative memory subsets. Of note for this clone: What it binds is unknown.

Study observations and caveats: In a few donors, around 5% of naive CD4 clonotypes appeared in common.

The assay was immunoSEQ multiplex PCR, and TCRdb's table has in-frame clones only and misses some. This sample yields some 2,400,000 clones, of which approximately 94% are seen a single time; 0.13% belongs to the top ten. The sequencing sample was made of naive CD4+ T cells sorted from blood. Subset meaning: CD45RA+ positively selected. The chain has TRBV10-1 and TRBJ1-6, with 9 bases identical to TRBD1. This clonotype was sampled from a man younger than 35 in good health. CDR3: CASSESPGTGNTSPLHF. The CDR3 bases are TGCGCCAGCAGTGAGTCGCCCGGGACAGGGAATACCTCACCCCTCCACTTT.